Listed below are T cell receptor beta chains from one sample, sequenced in a study of control samples from healthy donors and cancer patients. TCRdb keeps only in-frame clones here, not all; method: immunoSEQ multiplex PCR. The sample lists some 100,000 clones; 75% to 85% were seen once. Sample: blood. Every receptor here comes from a woman under 40 in good health. Each CDR3 is given with its conserved first and last residue. A D gene is named only where the DNA matches it firmly. The size of a clone is reported for some rows only, either as once, few or many, or as a class for expanded clones.

.,TRBJ1-2,.,TRBV5-6,CASSLVGRDYGYTF,TGTGCCAGCAGCTTGGTAGGGAGGGACTATGGCTACACCTTC
.,TRBJ2-7,.,TRBV29-1,CSVEFADSPTYEQYF,TGCAGCGTTGAATTTGCGGACAGTCCTACCTACGAGCAGTACTTC
.,TRBJ2-7,.,TRBV7-6,CASSLAQGSLREQYF,TGTGCCAGCAGCTTAGCGCAGGGGTCTCTCCGCGAGCAGTACTTC
TRBD1,TRBJ1-2,.,TRBV5-1,CASSDLTGPNGYTF,TGCGCCAGCAGCGACCTGACAGGGCCGAACGGCTACACCTTC
.,TRBJ1-2,.,TRBV7-2,CASSLEVAGYGYTF,TGTGCCAGCAGCTTAGAGGTGGCGGGCTATGGCTACACCTTC
TRBD2,TRBJ2-3,.,TRBV5-4,CASSHYAGGPADTQYF,TGTGCCAGCAGCCACTATGCGGGGGGGCCTGCCGATACGCAGTATTTT
.,TRBJ2-2,.,TRBV5-1,CASFRDLNTGELFF,TGCGCCAGCTTCCGGGACCTGAACACCGGGGAGCTGTTTTTT
TRBD2,TRBJ2-5,.,TRBV7-3,CASSWTSGETQYF,TGTGCCAGCAGCTGGACTAGCGGGGAGACCCAGTACTTC
TRBD2,TRBJ2-2,.,TRBV27,CASTRGRGVHTGELFF,TGTGCCAGCACTCGAGGGCGGGGGGTGCACACCGGGGAGCTGTTTTTT
TRBD2,TRBJ2-2,.,TRBV9,CASRATSGGNTGELFF,TGTGCCAGCAGGGCCACTAGCGGGGGAAACACCGGGGAGCTGTTTTTT
.,TRBJ1-2,once,TRBV24-1,CATSAPRQPDYGYTF,TGTGCCACCAGTGCCCCTAGGCAGCCGGACTATGGCTACACCTTC
.,TRBJ2-1,.,TRBV12-3/TRBV12-4,CASSLTGGTQFF,TGTGCCAGCAGTTTAACCGGGGGTACCCAGTTCTTC
.,TRBJ2-7,.,TRBV11-2,CASSLARGSSYEQYF,TGTGCCAGCAGCTTAGCCCGGGGGAGCTCCTACGAGCAGTACTTC
.,TRBJ2-7,few,TRBV3-1/TRBV3-2,CASSQRTLGASLEQYF,TGTGCCAGCAGCCAACGGACGCTGGGGGCGTCGCTCGAGCAGTACTTC
TRBD1,TRBJ1-1,.,TRBV10-3,CAISEERGRRTEAFF,TGTGCCATCAGTGAGGAGAGGGGGCGAAGAACTGAAGCTTTCTTT
.,TRBJ1-1,few,TRBV5-6,CASSLDTNTEAFF,TGTGCCAGCAGCTTGGATACGAACACTGAAGCTTTCTTT
.,TRBJ1-2,.,TRBV4-3,CASSQDTQGGYGYTF,TGCGCCAGCAGCCAAGATACGCAGGGTGGCTATGGCTACACCTTC
TRBD1,TRBJ2-7,.,TRBV19,CASSIGQGAGYEQYF,TGTGCCAGTAGTATCGGTCAGGGGGCAGGGTACGAGCAGTACTTC
TRBD1,TRBJ2-2,.,TRBV5-4,CASKQTTGDTGELFF,TGTGCCAGCAAACAAACGACAGGGGACACCGGGGAGCTGTTTTTT
TRBD1,TRBJ1-3,.,TRBV30,CAWSVTGGSGNTIYF,TGTGCCTGGAGTGTTACAGGGGGCTCTGGAAACACCATATATTTT
TRBD2,TRBJ2-1,.,TRBV14,CASSKTLAGGPYNEQFF,TGTGCCAGCAGCAAAACCCTAGCGGGGGGGCCGTACAATGAGCAGTTCTTC
TRBD1,TRBJ1-2,.,TRBV5-1,CASTRDRPLDGYTF,TGCGCCAGCACCCGGGACAGGCCCCTTGATGGCTACACCTTC
TRBD1,TRBJ2-7,.,TRBV6-5,CASARGFSYEQYF,TGTGCCAGCGCCAGGGGGTTCTCCTACGAGCAGTACTTC
.,TRBJ2-7,once,TRBV11-2,CASSLRTVVPEQYF,TGTGCCAGCAGCTTAAGGACCGTAGTGCCCGAGCAGTACTTC
.,TRBJ2-3,.,TRBV7-2,CASSLQAGTDTQYF,TGTGCCAGCAGCTTACAGGCAGGCACAGATACGCAGTATTTT
.,TRBJ2-2,.,TRBV7-8,CASSLDSGTGELFF,TGTGCCAGCAGCTTAGATTCAGGCACCGGGGAGCTGTTTTTT
TRBD2,TRBJ2-1,.,TRBV6-1,CASSERLAGGVATFYNEQFF,TGTGCCAGCAGTGAGCGGCTAGCGGGGGGGGTGGCGACCTTCTACAATGAGCAGTTCTTC